One and the same sample provided the 24 T cell receptor beta chains below, sequenced in a study of OX40 agonist ivuxolimab in advanced cancers. The repertoire was sequenced with immunoSEQ multiplex PCR; TCRdb's copy has only in-frame clones and lacks some. The sample has tens of thousands of clones; 65% to 90% are singletons. The material sequenced was CD4+ or CD8+ T cells sorted from blood, taken in a trial of the OX40 agonist ivuxolimab. The receptor set was obtained from an adult with an advanced solid tumor such as melanoma, head and neck, liver or kidney cancer.

This clone was observed a handful of times. The chain is built from TRBV10-3 and TRBJ2-3, with D possibly matching TRBD2 (6 bases). Looked up from germline, CDR1 is ENHRY and CDR2 is SYGVKD. This CDR3 contains 15 residues. V dropped 2 bases and J dropped 2 bases, with 11 bases sitting between them. CDR3 sequence: CAISEGGISTDTQYF. DNA for the CDR3: TGTGCCATCAGTGAGGGGGGGATATCCACAGATACGCAGTATTTT.

J is TRBJ2-3 and V is TRBV19, with 10 bases matching TRBD1. The CDR3 contains 14 residues. The germline gives CDR1 LNHDA, CDR2 SQIVND (reference sequence). Losses at the gene ends were 5 bases for V and 5 bases for J; bases not matched to a gene: 4. The CDR3 spells CASSSTGGRDTQYF. The CDR3 region has the DNA TGTGCCAGTAGTTCGACAGGGGGCAGAGATACGCAGTATTTT.

This clone was detected only a few times. The J gene is TRBJ1-5, the V gene TRBV19; D remains ambiguous. Germline CDR1 is LNHDA and CDR2 is SQIVND (reference sequence). CDR3 size: 15 residues. The V end was cut by 5 bases, the J end by 1 base, with 12 bases between. CDR3 sequence reads: CASSRTNPSNQPQHF. CDR3 coding DNA: TGTGCCAGTAGTCGGACCAACCCGAGCAATCAGCCCCAGCATTTT. Drawing the rest from reference TRBV19 and TRBJ1-5, the complete variable domain is DGGITQSPKYLFRKEGQNVTLSCEQNLNHDAMYWYRQDPGQGLRLIYYSQIVNDFQKGDIAEGYSVSREKKESFPLTVTSAQKNPTAFYLCASSRTNPSNQPQHFGDGTRLSIL.

The chain joins TRBV2 to TRBJ2-1, with D hard to call. The length of the CDR3 is 12 residues. The V and J ends lost 9 bases and 9 bases respectively, with 15 bases between them. Germline V CDR1 and CDR2: SNHLY, FYNNEI. CDR3 protein: CASHQQGIEQFF. The CDR3 coding sequence is TGTGCCAGTCATCAACAAGGAATTGAGCAGTTCTTC.

The chain recombines TRBV19 with TRBJ1-2, with D unresolved. The germline V and J ends were trimmed by 6 bases and 0 bases, with 14 bases remaining between them. CDR3 size: 15 residues. Looked up from germline, CDR1 is LNHDA and CDR2 is SQIVND (reference sequence). CDR3 residues: CASRTYGNTNYGYTF. The CDR3 nucleotides read TGTGCCAGTAGAACTTATGGGAACACTAACTATGGCTACACCTTC. Based on the CDR3 plus reference TRBV19 and TRBJ1-2, the full variable domain is DGGITQSPKYLFRKEGQNVTLSCEQNLNHDAMYWYRQDPGQGLRLIYYSQIVNDFQKGDIAEGYSVSREKKESFPLTVTSAQKNPTAFYLCASRTYGNTNYGYTFGSGTRLTVV.

The J gene is TRBJ2-1, the V gene TRBV29-1; 9 bases map to TRBD2. With 6 bases clipped from V and 6 bases from J, the junction kept 12 bases outside the gene matches. CDR1 is SQVTM, CDR2 ANQGSEA, per germline. The CDR3 has 15 residues. The DNA for the CDR3 is TGCAGCGTAATACATAGCGGGAGTAGGGGCAATGAGCAGTTCTTC. Translating gives CSVIHSGSRGNEQFF.

The chain uses TRBV27 and TRBJ2-5, with D tentatively TRBD1 (5 bases). The CDR3 is 13 amino acids. Germline assignment: CDR1 MNHEY and CDR2 SMNVEV (reference sequence). Trimming cost V 10 bases and J 2 bases, with 14 bases left between them. CDR3 region: CATRRGRQETQYF. DNA of the CDR3: TGTGCCACAAGAAGGGGCAGACAAGAGACCCAGTACTTC.

This chain uses TRBV9 with TRBJ2-2; D is undetermined. Germline lookup yields CDR1 SGDLS and CDR2 YYNGEE. This CDR3 has 14 amino acids. The ends were cut back, 4 bases at V and 2 bases at J, with 9 bases in the middle. The CDR3 loop reads CASSFQINTGELFF. The DNA of the CDR3 is TGTGCCAGCAGCTTTCAGATCAACACCGGGGAGCTGTTTTTT. The whole variable domain, remainder taken from reference TRBV9 and TRBJ2-2, is DSGVTQTPKHLITATGQRVTLRCSPRSGDLSVYWYQQSLDQGLQFLIQYYNGEERAKGNILERFSAQQFPDLHSELNLSSLELGDSALYFCASSFQINTGELFFGEGSRLTVL.

The gene calls are TRBV5-4 and TRBJ2-7; TRBD1 matches 7 bases. The CDR3 loop spans 15 amino acids. Per the germline V gene, CDR1 is SGHNT and CDR2 is YYREEE (reference sequence). Germline trimming cut 5 bases from V and 5 bases from J; bases unmatched to any gene: 13. CDR3 amino acids: CASSRVKGGPHEQYF. CDR3 DNA sequence: TGTGCCAGCAGTCGAGTGAAAGGGGGCCCCCACGAGCAGTACTTC. Variable domain in full (rest from reference TRBV5-4 and TRBJ2-7): ETGVTQSPTHLIKTRGQQVTLRCSSQSGHNTVSWYQQALGQGPQFIFQYYREEENGRGNFPPRFSGLQFPNYSSELNVNALELDDSALYLCASSRVKGGPHEQYFGPGTRLTVT.

V and J are TRBV2 and TRBJ1-1; D gene ambiguous. Trimming removed 6 bases at V and 1 base at J, with 9 bases between. CDR3 length equals 13 residues. Germline lookup yields CDR1 SNHLY and CDR2 FYNNEI. The chain's CDR3 is CASRVARNTEAFF. CDR3 DNA: TGTGCCAGCAGGGTAGCTAGGAACACTGAAGCTTTCTTT.

In this sample, this clone turned up a few times. The chain links TRBV2 to TRBJ2-1; 10 bases agree with TRBD2. The germline gives CDR1 SNHLY, CDR2 FYNNEI. This CDR3 has 15 amino acids. J lost 9 bases, V lost 5 bases, and 10 bases had no gene match. For the CDR3, the DNA is TGTGCCAGCAGTACTCCTAGCGGGAGTTATCCTGAGCAGTTCTTC. Encoded protein: CASSTPSGSYPEQFF.

The rearrangement links TRBV9 to TRBJ2-3; D not resolved. This CDR3 spans 13 amino acids. The germline V gene has CDR1 SGDLS and CDR2 YYNGEE. V lost 0 bases and J 4 bases, leaving 6 bases between the germline ends. CDR3 residues: CASSVVRADTQYF. The CDR3 nucleotides are TGTGCCAGCAGCGTAGTGAGAGCAGATACGCAGTATTTT. Based on the CDR3 plus reference TRBV9 and TRBJ2-3, the full variable domain is DSGVTQTPKHLITATGQRVTLRCSPRSGDLSVYWYQQSLDQGLQFLIQYYNGEERAKGNILERFSAQQFPDLHSELNLSSLELGDSALYFCASSVVRADTQYFGPGTRLTVL.

The chain couples TRBV7-3 to TRBJ2-5; the D gene is possibly TRBD2 (5 bases). V was trimmed by 5 bases and J by 9 bases, leaving 16 bases between them. Germline V gives CDR1 SGHTA, CDR2 FQGTGA. CDR3 length equals 13 residues. DNA of the CDR3: TGTGCCAGCAGCCCTAGCCCGGGGTTGGCCCAGTACTTC. Amino acid sequence: CASSPSPGLAQYF.

This clone was seen a few times. The V and J genes are TRBV5-1 and TRBJ1-1; D call uncertain. V was pared by 4 bases and J by 7 bases, with 23 bases between. The length of the CDR3 is 16 residues. Germline V CDR1 and CDR2: SGHRS, YFSETQ. CDR3 bases: TGCGCCAGCAGCCCTACCACCGCCGGACGAAGAATTGAAGCTTTCTTT. Its protein is CASSPTTAGRRIEAFF.

CDR3 sequence reads: CASGQDSLFSEQFF. The CDR3 DNA reads as TGTGCTAGTGGTCAGGACAGCCTCTTCTCTGAGCAGTTCTTC. This rearrangement joins TRBV12-5 to TRBJ2-1; tentatively, D is TRBD1 (6 bases). V was pared by 5 bases and J by 9 bases, with 17 bases between. Germline lookup yields CDR1 LGHNT and CDR2 FRNRAP. This CDR3 region has 14 residues. Together with reference TRBV12-5 and TRBJ2-1, the CDR3 gives the full variable domain: DARVTQTPRHKVTEMGQEVTMRCQPILGHNTVFWYRQTMMQGLELLAYFRNRAPLDDSGMPKDRFSAEMPDATLATLKIQPSEPRDSAVYFCASGQDSLFSEQFFGPGTRLTVL.

This clone was recorded once. This chain joins TRBV5-6 and TRBJ2-1; D gene ambiguous. Trimming took 4 bases from V and 6 from J, leaving 20 bases between them. Germline assignment: CDR1 SGHDT and CDR2 YYEEEE. This CDR3 is 16 amino acids long. This CDR3 is CASSLVVGSRFNEQFF. The CDR3 DNA follows: TGTGCCAGCAGCCTGGTTGTAGGTTCGAGGTTCAATGAGCAGTTCTTC.

The CDR3 nucleotides are TGCGCCAGCAGCTGGGGGACTAGCGGGAGCACAGATACGCAGTATTTT. Amino acids: CASSWGTSGSTDTQYF. This chain uses TRBV5-1 with TRBJ2-3; 12 nucleotides line up with TRBD2. J lost 0 bases, V lost 3 bases, and 2 bases had no gene match. CDR1 and CDR2 (germline): SGHRS, YFSETQ. This CDR3 has 16 amino acids.

The chain has TRBV2 and TRBJ1-5; tentative D call: TRBD1 (5 bases). The germline gives CDR1 SNHLY, CDR2 FYNNEI. The germline V and J ends were trimmed by 3 bases and 4 bases, with 7 bases remaining between them. This CDR3 comprises 13 residues. The CDR3 sequence is CASSDRENQPQHF. For the CDR3, the DNA is TGTGCCAGCAGTGACAGGGAAAATCAGCCCCAGCATTTT.

The CDR3 DNA sequence: TGCGCCAGCAGCTTGGACAACAGGGGTAATTCACCCCTCCACTTT. Amino acids: CASSLDNRGNSPLHF. The chain employs TRBV5-1 and TRBJ1-6, with 7 nucleotides matching TRBD1. J gave up 6 bases and V 0 bases, and 3 bases lay outside the gene matches. CDR3 length: 15 residues. The germline gives CDR1 SGHRS, CDR2 YFSETQ.

The chain is built from TRBV18 and TRBJ1-3, with D unclear. V lost 5 bases and J 0 bases, leaving 14 bases between the germline ends. The germline gives CDR1 KGHSH, CDR2 LQKENI. The CDR3 length is 16 residues. CDR3 nucleotides: TGTGCCAGCTCAAGATCCGGGATCTCCTCTGGAAACACCATATATTTT. It specifies CASSRSGISSGNTIYF.

The chain joins TRBV27 to TRBJ1-1; 7 bases line up with TRBD1. The CDR3 is made up of 19 amino acids. With V trimmed by 4 bases and J by 2 bases, 19 bases remained unmatched. Germline V gene sequence: CDR1 MNHEY, CDR2 SMNVEV (reference sequence). In nucleotides, the CDR3 is TGTGCCAGCAGTTCCGCCCGACTCCGGGCCCCAGGGGGAAACACTGAAGCTTTCTTT. Translated, it gives CASSSARLRAPGGNTEAFF.

V is TRBV5-8 and J is TRBJ2-3; no reliable D call. The CDR3 spans 16 residues. Trimming pared 0 bases from V and 6 bases from J, leaving 17 bases between. CDR1 and CDR2 (germline): SGHTS, YDEGEE. In DNA form, the CDR3 reads TGTGCCAGCAGCTTGGCCATGGGAAGAGTCGTGGATACGCAGTATTTT. Protein: CASSLAMGRVVDTQYF.

The V gene is TRBV5-1, the J gene TRBJ1-2; 7 bases align to TRBD1. The CDR3 sequence is 15 residues long. CDR1 is SGHRS, CDR2 YFSETQ, per germline. Germline trimming cut 3 bases from V and 2 bases from J; bases unmatched to any gene: 7. CDR3 bases: TGCGCCAGCAGCTCGAAAGGGGGACAGAACTATGGCTACACCTTC. Translated: CASSSKGGQNYGYTF.

The V gene is TRBV19, the J gene TRBJ1-4, with 7 bases lining up with TRBD1. CDR3 length: 14 residues. CDR1 is LNHDA and CDR2 is SQIVND in the germline V gene (reference sequence). Trimming took 8 bases from V and 8 from J; bases not matched to a gene: 11. Here the CDR3 reads CASAKEGAREKLFF. CDR3 sequence (DNA): TGTGCCAGTGCGAAGGAGGGGGCTAGGGAAAAACTGTTTTTT.